Below are 15 T cell receptor beta chains sequenced from a single sample in a study of blood T cell repertoires in COVID-19. Using immunoSEQ multiplex PCR, the repertoire was profiled, and TCRdb retains in-frame clones only, with some absent. The sample carries under 65,000 clones, approximately 82% recorded once. The sequenced sample consisted of PBMCs or T cells enriched from blood (not recorded which). The source is a woman in her 50s with acute COVID-19.

The V and J genes are TRBV12-3 or TRBV12-4 and TRBJ1-1; no reliable D call. The V end lost 7 bases, the J end lost 11 bases, and 20 bases lay between the germline ends. The CDR3 spans 13 residues. The CDR3 is CASTRSNSERAFF. The CDR3 DNA reads as TGTGCCAGCACCCGATCGAATTCCGAGCGGGCTTTCTTT.

The chain carries TRBV4-2 and TRBJ2-3; D is unresolved. The CDR3 is 14 amino acids. V gave up 1 base and J gave up 0 bases, with 5 bases separating them. Germline lookup yields CDR1 LGHNA and CDR2 YNFKEQ. The CDR3 bases are TGTGCCAGCAGCCAAGCCGCGAGCACAGATACGCAGTATTTT. Translating it yields CASSQAASTDTQYF.

This rearrangement joins TRBV7-3 to TRBJ1-1; 8 positions match TRBD1. The CDR3 sequence is 15 residues long. After removal of 4 bases from V and 4 bases from J, the junction contained 8 bases not matched to a gene. Germline values: CDR1 SGHTA, CDR2 FQGTGA. The CDR3: CASSSTGDGGTEAFF. In nucleotides, the CDR3 is TGTGCCAGCAGCTCGACAGGGGATGGGGGCACTGAAGCTTTCTTT.

V and J are TRBV2 and TRBJ2-7; a possible D gene is TRBD1 (6 bases). From germline, CDR1 is SNHLY and CDR2 FYNNEI. The CDR3 sequence is 11 residues long. V lost 7 bases to trimming and J lost 3 bases, with 7 bases between them. DNA for the CDR3: TGTGCCAGCACAGGGGACTACGAGCAGTACTTC. Translated, it gives CASTGDYEQYF.

J is TRBJ2-7 and V is TRBV14; 9 positions agree with TRBD1. Trimming cost V 4 bases and J 7 bases; bases outside gene matches: 14. Looked up from germline, CDR1 is SGHDN and CDR2 is FVKESK. This CDR3 is built from 16 residues. The CDR3 here is CASSLQFGTGSQEQYF. Written as DNA, the CDR3 is TGTGCCAGCAGCCTACAATTCGGGACAGGGTCGCAGGAGCAGTACTTC.

The chain combines TRBV30 with TRBJ2-5; 10 nucleotides match TRBD2. The CDR3 runs 14 residues. The V and J ends lost 3 bases and 4 bases, in that order; junction bases with no gene match: 5. Looked up from germline, CDR1 is GTSNPN and CDR2 is SVGIG (reference sequence). This CDR3 reads CAWRIAGGGETQYF. The CDR3 coding sequence is TGTGCCTGGAGGATAGCGGGGGGCGGAGAGACCCAGTACTTC.

About this clone: A junction end diverges from the germline sequence, so it may reflect a read error. The chain joins TRBV5-6 to TRBJ2-4; weak D call: TRBD1 (7 bases). Germline V gene sequence: CDR1 SGHDT, CDR2 YYEEEE. The CDR3 consists of 12 residues. CDR3 nucleotides: TGTGCCAGCAGCTTGGTCGGGACCAGGGGGGACTTC. It encodes CASSLVGTRGDF.

The rearrangement joins TRBV5-4 to TRBJ2-7; 7 nucleotides match TRBD2. Germline V gives CDR1 SGHNT, CDR2 YYREEE (reference sequence). With V trimmed by 2 bases and J by 3 bases, 14 bases remained unmatched. The CDR3 length is 17 residues. CDR3 protein: CASSFPGRRGRVYEQYF. DNA for the CDR3: TGTGCCAGCAGCTTCCCCGGGCGGCGGGGGAGGGTCTACGAGCAGTACTTC.

This chain connects TRBV7-3 to TRBJ2-5; no definite D call. The CDR3 extends over 13 amino acids. Germline V gene data show CDR1 as SGHTA and CDR2 as FQGTGA. The germline V and J ends were trimmed by 4 bases and 6 bases, with 12 bases remaining between them. The CDR3 DNA is TGTGCCAGCAGCTCGACTGGTGCGCAGACCCAGTACTTC. It codes for CASSSTGAQTQYF.

V usage is TRBV28 and J usage is TRBJ2-7; D is undetermined. Germline V gives CDR1 MDHEN, CDR2 SYDVKM. V gave up 3 bases and J gave up 0 bases, with 9 bases separating them. CDR3 size: 14 residues. The CDR3, as DNA: TGTGCCAGCAGTTTGGAGTTGAACTCCTACGAGCAGTACTTC. Its translation is CASSLELNSYEQYF. The entire variable domain, with the rest obtained from reference TRBV28 and TRBJ2-7, is as follows: DVKVTQSSRYLVKRTGEKVFLECVQDMDHENMFWYRQDPGLGLRLIYFSYDVKMKEKGDIPEGYSVSREKKERFSLILESASTNQTSMYLCASSLELNSYEQYFGPGTRLTVT.

This chain uses TRBV21-1 with TRBJ1-1; the table's D call TRBD1 went unverified against the DNA. TRBV21-1 is recorded as a pseudogene. CDR3 length equals 15 residues. The CDR3 DNA reads TGTGCCAGCAGCCGTCGACAGGGGATGAACACTGAAGCTTTCTTT. Protein sequence: CASSRRQGMNTEAFF.

The chain recombines TRBV24-1 with TRBJ2-1, with D perhaps matching TRBD2 (6 bases). Per the germline V gene, CDR1 is KGHDR and CDR2 is SFDVKD. V dropped 4 bases and J dropped 4 bases, with 10 bases sitting between them. The CDR3 covers 14 residues. The CDR3 here is CATSDGTPYNEQFF. The DNA for the CDR3 is TGTGCCACCAGTGACGGGACTCCTTACAATGAGCAGTTCTTC.

The chain is built from TRBV28 and TRBJ1-2; 7 positions agree with TRBD1. CDR1 MDHEN and CDR2 SYDVKM come from the germline V gene. J lost 2 bases, V lost 3 bases, and 0 bases had no gene match. CDR3 length: 13 residues. DNA of the CDR3: TGTGCCAGCAGTTTGACAGGGAACTATGGCTACACCTTC. Protein: CASSLTGNYGYTF.

This clone was recorded only once. The chain joins TRBV12-5 to TRBJ2-2; 7 positions match TRBD2. The CDR3 covers 14 residues. V gave up 2 bases and J gave up 7 bases; unmatched junction bases: 4. Germline lookup yields CDR1 LGHNT and CDR2 FRNRAP. This CDR3 is CASGLRAGDGELFF. In nucleotides, the CDR3 is TGTGCTAGTGGTTTGAGGGCGGGGGACGGGGAGCTGTTTTTT.

This clone was recorded only once. The rearrangement links TRBV5-1 to TRBJ2-7, with 8 bases lining up with TRBD1. The CDR3 has 15 residues. Per the germline V gene, CDR1 is SGHRS and CDR2 is YFSETQ. The V gene end was trimmed by 2 bases and the J gene end by 7 bases; junction bases not matched to a gene: 11. The CDR3 sequence is CASSFSGQGLDEQYF. CDR3 DNA sequence: TGCGCCAGCAGCTTCAGCGGACAGGGTCTCGATGAGCAGTACTTC.